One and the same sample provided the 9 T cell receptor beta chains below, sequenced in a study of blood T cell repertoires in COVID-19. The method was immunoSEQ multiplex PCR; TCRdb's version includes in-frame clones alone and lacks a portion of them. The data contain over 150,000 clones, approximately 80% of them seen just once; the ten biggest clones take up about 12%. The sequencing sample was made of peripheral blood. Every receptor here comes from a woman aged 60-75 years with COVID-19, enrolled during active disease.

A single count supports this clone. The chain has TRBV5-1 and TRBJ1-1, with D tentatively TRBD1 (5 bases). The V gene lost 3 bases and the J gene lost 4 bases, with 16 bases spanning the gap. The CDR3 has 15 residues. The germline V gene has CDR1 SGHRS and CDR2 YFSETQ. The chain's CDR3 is CASSSDPGGGTEAFF. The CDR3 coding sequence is TGCGCCAGCAGCTCGGACCCGGGGGGAGGCACTGAAGCTTTCTTT.

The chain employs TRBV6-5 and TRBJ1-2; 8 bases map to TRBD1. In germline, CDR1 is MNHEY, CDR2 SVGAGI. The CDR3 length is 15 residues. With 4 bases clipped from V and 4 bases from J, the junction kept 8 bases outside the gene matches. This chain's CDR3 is CASSSPGQASYGYTF. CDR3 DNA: TGTGCCAGCAGTTCTCCGGGACAGGCAAGCTATGGCTACACCTTC.

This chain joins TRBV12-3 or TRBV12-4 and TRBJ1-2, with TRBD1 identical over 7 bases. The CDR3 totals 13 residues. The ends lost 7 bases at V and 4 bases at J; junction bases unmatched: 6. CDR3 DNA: TGTGCCAGCAAGATGACAGGGTCCTATGGCTACACCTTC. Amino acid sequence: CASKMTGSYGYTF.

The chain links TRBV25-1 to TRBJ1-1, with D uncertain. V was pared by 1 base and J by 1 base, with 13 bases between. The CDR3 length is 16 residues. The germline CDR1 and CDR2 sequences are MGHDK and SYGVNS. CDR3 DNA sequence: TGTGCCAGCAGTGAATTGAATACACCGTGGAACACTGAAGCTTTCTTT. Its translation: CASSELNTPWNTEAFF.

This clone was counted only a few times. The CDR3: CASITVSPLHF. In DNA form, the CDR3 reads TGTGCCAGCATTACAGTTTCACCCCTCCACTTT. The chain carries TRBV21-1 and TRBJ1-6; TRBD1 is the table's D call, not checked against the DNA. TRBV21-1 is annotated as a pseudogene. This CDR3 has 11 amino acids.

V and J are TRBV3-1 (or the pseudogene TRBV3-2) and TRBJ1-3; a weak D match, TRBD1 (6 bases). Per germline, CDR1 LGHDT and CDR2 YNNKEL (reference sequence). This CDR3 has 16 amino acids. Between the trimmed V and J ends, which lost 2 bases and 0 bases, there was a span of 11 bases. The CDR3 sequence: CASSQTGSSSGNTIYF. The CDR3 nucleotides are TGTGCCAGCAGCCAAACAGGGTCCTCCTCTGGAAACACCATATATTTT.

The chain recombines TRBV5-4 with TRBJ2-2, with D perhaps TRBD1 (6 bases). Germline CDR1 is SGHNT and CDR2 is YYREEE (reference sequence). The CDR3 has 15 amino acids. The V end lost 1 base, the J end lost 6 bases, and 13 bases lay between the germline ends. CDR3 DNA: TGTGCCAGCAGCTTGATCGTCAGGGGCTCCGGGGAGCTGTTTTTT. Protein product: CASSLIVRGSGELFF.

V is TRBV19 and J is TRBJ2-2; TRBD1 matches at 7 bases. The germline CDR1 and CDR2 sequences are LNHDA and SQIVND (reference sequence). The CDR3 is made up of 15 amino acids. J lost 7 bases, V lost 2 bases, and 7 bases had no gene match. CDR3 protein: CASSINHRGGGELFF. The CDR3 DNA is TGTGCCAGTAGTATAAACCACAGGGGCGGCGGGGAGCTGTTTTTT.

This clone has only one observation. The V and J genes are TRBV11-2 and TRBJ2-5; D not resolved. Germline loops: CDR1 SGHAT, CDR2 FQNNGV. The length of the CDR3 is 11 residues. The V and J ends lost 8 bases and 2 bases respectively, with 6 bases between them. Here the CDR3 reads CASRLQETQYF. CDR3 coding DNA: TGTGCCAGCCGTTTACAAGAGACCCAGTACTTC.